Listed here is a single T cell receptor (beta chain). Recruited during active infection, patients (from Seattle) were subsequently followed longitudinally. The sample is drawn from a study of blood T cell repertoires in COVID-19. Overall study context: From T cells, B-cell-depleted T cells, or PBMCs came the material, which was cDNA or gDNA.

Authors' analysis steps: Amplification with reference gene primers provided the estimates of nucleated cell counts. Libraries were prepared by immunoSEQ multiplex PCR; TCRdb keeps only in-frame clonotypes and omits some of them. V and J calls and clone size are given by that table; D and trimming were obtained from the DNA. This sample carries 70,000 or so clones, about 90% of them seen once, and the ten largest clones take about 15%. Germline CDR1 SGDLS, CDR2 YYNGEE. This CDR3 has 12 amino acids. Trimming took 9 bases from V and 7 from J, leaving 16 bases between them. The V and J genes are TRBV9 and TRBJ1-1; D might be TRBD1 (6 bases). The specimen sequenced was peripheral blood. This sequence was found in a man aged 35-49 years with COVID-19, enrolled during active disease. CDR3 residues: CATSGAHGEAFF. Written as DNA, the CDR3 is TGTGCCACTTCAGGGGCTCATGGTGAAGCTTTCTTT.